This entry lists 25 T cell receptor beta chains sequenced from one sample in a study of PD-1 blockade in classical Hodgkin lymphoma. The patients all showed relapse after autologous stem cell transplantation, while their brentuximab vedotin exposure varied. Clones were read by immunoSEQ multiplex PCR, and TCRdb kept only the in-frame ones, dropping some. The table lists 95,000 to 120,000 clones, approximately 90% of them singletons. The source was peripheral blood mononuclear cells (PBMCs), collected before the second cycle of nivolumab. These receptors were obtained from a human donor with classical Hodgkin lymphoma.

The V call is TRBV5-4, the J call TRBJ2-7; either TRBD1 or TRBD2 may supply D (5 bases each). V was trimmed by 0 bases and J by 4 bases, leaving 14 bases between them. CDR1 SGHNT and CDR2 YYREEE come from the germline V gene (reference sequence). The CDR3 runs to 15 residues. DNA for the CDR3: TGTGCCAGCAGCTTGGGGGGCCTAGCTGCATACGAGCAGTACTTC. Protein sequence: CASSLGGLAAYEQYF.

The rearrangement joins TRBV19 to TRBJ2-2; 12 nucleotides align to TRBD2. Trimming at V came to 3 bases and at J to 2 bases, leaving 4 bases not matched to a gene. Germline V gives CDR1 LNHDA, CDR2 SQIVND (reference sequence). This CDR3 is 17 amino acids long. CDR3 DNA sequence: TGTGCCAGTAGTATTAGTGGACTAGCGGGAAACACCGGGGAGCTGTTTTTT. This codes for CASSISGLAGNTGELFF.

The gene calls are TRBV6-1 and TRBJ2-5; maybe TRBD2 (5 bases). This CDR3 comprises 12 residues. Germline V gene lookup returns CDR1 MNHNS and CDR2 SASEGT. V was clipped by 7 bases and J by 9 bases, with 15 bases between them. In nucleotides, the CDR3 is TGTGCCAGCATGACGGTTGGGAGATCCCAGTACTTC. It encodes CASMTVGRSQYF.

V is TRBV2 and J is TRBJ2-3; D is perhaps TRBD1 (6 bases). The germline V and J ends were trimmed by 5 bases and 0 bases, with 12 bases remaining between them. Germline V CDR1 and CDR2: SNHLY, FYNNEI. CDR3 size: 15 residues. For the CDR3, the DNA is TGTGCCAGCAGTACAGGGTACTCTAGCACAGATACGCAGTATTTT. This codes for CASSTGYSSTDTQYF.

The chain's CDR3 is CASSLVYRGPAGYGYTF. DNA for the CDR3: TGCGCCAGCAGCTTGGTCTACAGGGGGCCGGCCGGCTATGGCTACACCTTC. The J gene is TRBJ1-2, the V gene TRBV5-1; 9 nucleotides agree with TRBD1. The CDR3 consists of 17 residues. Germline CDR1 reads SGHRS; CDR2 reads YFSETQ. With V trimmed by 0 bases and J by 4 bases, 10 bases remained unmatched.

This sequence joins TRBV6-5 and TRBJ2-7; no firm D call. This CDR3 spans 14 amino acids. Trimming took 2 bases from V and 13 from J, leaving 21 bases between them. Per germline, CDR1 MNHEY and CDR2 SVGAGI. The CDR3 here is CASSYRAGLNWAYF. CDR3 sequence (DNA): TGTGCCAGCAGTTACCGGGCAGGATTAAATTGGGCTTACTTC.

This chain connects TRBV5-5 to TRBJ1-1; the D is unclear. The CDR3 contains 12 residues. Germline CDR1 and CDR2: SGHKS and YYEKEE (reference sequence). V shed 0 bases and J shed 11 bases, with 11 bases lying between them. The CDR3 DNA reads TGTGCCAGCAGCTTGGCCTTCGAAGGCGCTTTCTTT. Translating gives CASSLAFEGAFF.

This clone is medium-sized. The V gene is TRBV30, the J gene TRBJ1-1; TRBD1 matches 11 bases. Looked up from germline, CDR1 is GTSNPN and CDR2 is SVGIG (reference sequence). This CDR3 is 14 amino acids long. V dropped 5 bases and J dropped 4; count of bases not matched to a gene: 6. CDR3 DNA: TGTGCCTGGGTTCCCGGGACAGGGGGCACTGAAGCTTTCTTT. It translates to CAWVPGTGGTEAFF.

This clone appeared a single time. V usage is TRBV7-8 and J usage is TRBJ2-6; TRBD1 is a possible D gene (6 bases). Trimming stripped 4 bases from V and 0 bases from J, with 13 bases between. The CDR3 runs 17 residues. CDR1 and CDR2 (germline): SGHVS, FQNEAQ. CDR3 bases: TGTGCCAGCAGCTCCCCGGGACAAGACTCTGGGGCCAACGTCCTGACTTTC. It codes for CASSSPGQDSGANVLTF. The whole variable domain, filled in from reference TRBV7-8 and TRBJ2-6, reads GAGVSQSPRYKVAKRGQDVALRCDPISGHVSLFWYQQALGQGPEFLTYFQNEAQLDKSGLPSDRFFAERPEGSVSTLKIQRTQQEDSAVYLCASSSPGQDSGANVLTFGAGSRLTVL.

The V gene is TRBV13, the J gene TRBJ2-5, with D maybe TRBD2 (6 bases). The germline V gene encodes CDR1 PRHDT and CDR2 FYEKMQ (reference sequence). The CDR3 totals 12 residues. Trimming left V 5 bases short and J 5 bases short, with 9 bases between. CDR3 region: CASSPGRETQYF. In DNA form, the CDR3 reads TGTGCCAGCAGCCCAGGGAGGGAGACCCAGTACTTC.

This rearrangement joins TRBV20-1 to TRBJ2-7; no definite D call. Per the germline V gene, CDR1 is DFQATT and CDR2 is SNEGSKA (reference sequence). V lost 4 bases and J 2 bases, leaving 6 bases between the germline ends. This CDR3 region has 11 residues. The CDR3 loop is CSATDPYEQYF. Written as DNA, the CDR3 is TGCAGTGCTACCGACCCCTACGAGCAGTACTTC.

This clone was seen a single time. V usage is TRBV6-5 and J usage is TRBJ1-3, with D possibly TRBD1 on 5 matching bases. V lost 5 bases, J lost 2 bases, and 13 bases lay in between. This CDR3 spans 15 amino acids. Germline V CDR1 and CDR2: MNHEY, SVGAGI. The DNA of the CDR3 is TGTGCCAGCAGTCGTTTGGGGGTGGCTGGAAACACCATATATTTT. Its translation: CASSRLGVAGNTIYF.

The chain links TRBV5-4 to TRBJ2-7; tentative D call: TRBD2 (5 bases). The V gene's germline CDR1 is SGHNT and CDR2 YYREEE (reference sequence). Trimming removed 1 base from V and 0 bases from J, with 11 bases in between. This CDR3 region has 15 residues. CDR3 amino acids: CASSLQRMSSYEQYF. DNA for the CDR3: TGTGCCAGCAGCTTGCAGCGGATGAGCTCCTACGAGCAGTACTTC.

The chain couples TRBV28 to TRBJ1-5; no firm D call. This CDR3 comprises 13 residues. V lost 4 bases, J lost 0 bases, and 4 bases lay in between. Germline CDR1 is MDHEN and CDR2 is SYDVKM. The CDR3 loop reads CASSSFSNQPQHF. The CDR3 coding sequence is TGTGCCAGCAGTTCCTTTAGCAATCAGCCCCAGCATTTT.

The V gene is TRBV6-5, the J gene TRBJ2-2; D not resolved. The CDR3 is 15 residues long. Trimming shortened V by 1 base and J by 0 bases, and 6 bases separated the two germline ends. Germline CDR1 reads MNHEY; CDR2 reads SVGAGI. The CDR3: CASSYWVANTGELFF. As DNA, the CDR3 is TGTGCCAGCAGTTACTGGGTCGCGAACACCGGGGAGCTGTTTTTT.

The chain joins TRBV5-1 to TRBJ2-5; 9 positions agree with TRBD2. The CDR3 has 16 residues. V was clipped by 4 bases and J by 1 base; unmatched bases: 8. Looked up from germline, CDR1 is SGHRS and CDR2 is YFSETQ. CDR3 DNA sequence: TGCGCCAGCAGCCTGCCGAGCGGGAGGATCCAAGAGACCCAGTACTTC. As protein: CASSLPSGRIQETQYF.

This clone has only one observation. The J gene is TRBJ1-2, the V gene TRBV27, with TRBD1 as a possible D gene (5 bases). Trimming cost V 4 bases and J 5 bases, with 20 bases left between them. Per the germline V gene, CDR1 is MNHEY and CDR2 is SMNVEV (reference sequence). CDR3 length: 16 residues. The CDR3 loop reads CASSSNLGHIGYGYTF. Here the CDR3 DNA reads TGTGCCAGCAGTTCAAACCTCGGACACATTGGGTATGGCTACACCTTC.

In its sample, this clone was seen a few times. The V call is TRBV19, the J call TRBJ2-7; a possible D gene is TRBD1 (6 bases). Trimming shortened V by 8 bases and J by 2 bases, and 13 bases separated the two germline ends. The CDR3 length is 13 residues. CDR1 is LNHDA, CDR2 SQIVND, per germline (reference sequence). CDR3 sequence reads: CASAHRETYEQYF. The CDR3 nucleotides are TGTGCCAGTGCGCACAGGGAGACCTACGAGCAGTACTTC. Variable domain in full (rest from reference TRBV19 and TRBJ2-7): DGGITQSPKYLFRKEGQNVTLSCEQNLNHDAMYWYRQDPGQGLRLIYYSQIVNDFQKGDIAEGYSVSREKKESFPLTVTSAQKNPTAFYLCASAHRETYEQYFGPGTRLTVT.

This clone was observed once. The CDR3 protein is CASSNIAGNYEQYF. The CDR3, as DNA: TGTGCCAGCAGCAATATAGCGGGGAACTACGAGCAGTACTTC. This chain links TRBV7-2 with TRBJ2-7; 8 bases line up with TRBD2. The length of the CDR3 is 14 residues. Germline CDR1 is SGHTA and CDR2 is FQGNSA. V trimming: 5 bases; J trimming: 3 bases; junction bases outside the gene matches: 6.

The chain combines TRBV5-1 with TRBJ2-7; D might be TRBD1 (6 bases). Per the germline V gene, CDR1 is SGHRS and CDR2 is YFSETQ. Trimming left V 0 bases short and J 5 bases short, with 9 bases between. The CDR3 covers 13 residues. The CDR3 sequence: CASSLDRVNEQYF. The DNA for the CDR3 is TGCGCCAGCAGCTTGGACAGGGTAAACGAGCAGTACTTC.

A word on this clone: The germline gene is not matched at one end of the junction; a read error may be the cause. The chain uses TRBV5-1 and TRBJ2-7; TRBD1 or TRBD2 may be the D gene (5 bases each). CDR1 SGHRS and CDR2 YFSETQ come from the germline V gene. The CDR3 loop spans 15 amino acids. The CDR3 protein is CASRLGVAGTTPQYF. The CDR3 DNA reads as TGCGCCAGCAGGTTGGGAGTTGCAGGGACGACCCCTCAGTACTTC.

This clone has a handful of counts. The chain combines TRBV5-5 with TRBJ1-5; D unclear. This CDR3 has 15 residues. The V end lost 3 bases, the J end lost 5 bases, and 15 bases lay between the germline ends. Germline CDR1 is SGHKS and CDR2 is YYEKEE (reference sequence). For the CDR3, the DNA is TGTGCCAGCAGCTCTGCGGGAACAAAGGATCAGCCCCAGCATTTT. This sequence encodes CASSSAGTKDQPQHF.

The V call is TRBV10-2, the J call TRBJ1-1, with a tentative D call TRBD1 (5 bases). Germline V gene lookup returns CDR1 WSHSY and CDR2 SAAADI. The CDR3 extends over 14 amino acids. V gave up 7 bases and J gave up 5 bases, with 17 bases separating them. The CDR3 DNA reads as TGCGCCAGCAAAGGGGAGTTGGATGGGACTGAAGCTTTCTTT. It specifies CASKGELDGTEAFF.

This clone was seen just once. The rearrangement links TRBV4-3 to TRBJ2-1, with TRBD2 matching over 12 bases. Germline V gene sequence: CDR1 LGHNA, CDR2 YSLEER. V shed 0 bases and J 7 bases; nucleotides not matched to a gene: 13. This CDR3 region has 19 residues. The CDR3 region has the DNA TGCGCCAGCAGCCAAGATTTGCTAGCGGGAGGGCTAAGGGGAAATGAGCAGTTCTTC. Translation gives CASSQDLLAGGLRGNEQFF.

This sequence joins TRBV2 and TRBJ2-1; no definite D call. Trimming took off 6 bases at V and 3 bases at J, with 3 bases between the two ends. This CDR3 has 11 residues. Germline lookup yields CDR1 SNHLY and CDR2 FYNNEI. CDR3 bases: TGTGCCAGCAGCTACTACAATGAGCAGTTCTTC. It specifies CASSYYNEQFF.